This T cell receptor beta chain was found in a study of blood T cell repertoires in COVID-19. Study-level background: Sources were T cells, B-cell-depleted T cells, or PBMCs; the material itself was cDNA or gDNA.

V lost 3 bases to trimming and J lost 0 bases, with 6 bases between them. The CDR3 sequence is 13 residues long. Germline V gene data show CDR1 as SGHNT and CDR2 as YYREEE (reference sequence). Ages ranged from 18 to 89 years, with residence in fewer than 25 US areas. Cohorts were determined from participant-reported clinical history. Data came from immunoSEQ multiplex PCR; TCRdb stores just in-frame clones and leaves some out. The table lists tens of thousands of clones, approximately 80% of them singletons, with approximately 3.8% in the top ten. The material sequenced was PBMCs or T cells enriched from blood (not recorded which). The TCR sequence derives from a woman aged 40 to 50 with acute COVID-19. This sequence joins TRBV5-4 and TRBJ1-1; no firm D call. CDR3 coding DNA: TGTGCCAGCAGCTATACGGTGAACACTGAAGCTTTCTTT. It codes for CASSYTVNTEAFF.